The subject of this entry is one T cell receptor beta chain. The V gene lost 1 base and the J gene lost 5 bases, with 11 bases spanning the gap. This CDR3 spans 14 amino acids. Germline loops: CDR1 LNHDA, CDR2 SQIVND (reference sequence). This sample was taken from a study of T cell changes during pregnancy in multiple sclerosis. Data came from immunoSEQ multiplex PCR; TCRdb stores just in-frame clones and leaves some out. The sample lists 84,000 or so clones; over 90% were seen once. The chain carries TRBV19 and TRBJ1-2; no definite D call. The sample in question was peripheral blood, obtained in the third trimester of pregnancy. The TCR sequence derives from a female donor with multiple sclerosis, enrolled in a pregnancy study. Here the CDR3 DNA reads TGTGCCAGTAGTATAGGGTCCCAGGCATATGGCTACACCTTC. Protein product: CASSIGSQAYGYTF.